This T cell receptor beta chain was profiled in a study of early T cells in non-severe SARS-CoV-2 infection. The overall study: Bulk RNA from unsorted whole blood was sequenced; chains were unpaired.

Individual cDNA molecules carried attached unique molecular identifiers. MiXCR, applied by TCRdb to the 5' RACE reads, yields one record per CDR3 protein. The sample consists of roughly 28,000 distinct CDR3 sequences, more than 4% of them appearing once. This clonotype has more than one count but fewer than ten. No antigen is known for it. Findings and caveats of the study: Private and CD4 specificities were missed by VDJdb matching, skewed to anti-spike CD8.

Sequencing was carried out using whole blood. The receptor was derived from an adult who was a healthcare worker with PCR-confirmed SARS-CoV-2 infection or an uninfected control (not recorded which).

CDR3: CASSQEAGEGYEQYF. The CDR3 DNA is TGTGCCAGCAGCCAAGAGGCCGGGGAAGGCTACGAGCAGTACTTC. The V and J genes are TRBV3-1 and TRBJ2-7; tentative D call: TRBD2 (5 bases). Germline V gene lookup returns CDR1 LGHDT and CDR2 YNNKEL (reference sequence). This CDR3 contains 15 residues. Trimming removed 0 bases from V and 3 bases from J, with 12 bases in between.